This is a list of T cell receptor beta chains from one sample in a study of blood T cell repertoires in COVID-19. Sequencing used immunoSEQ multiplex PCR; TCRdb keeps in-frame clones, though not all of them. Among about 71,000 clones listed, 75% to 95% were seen once. Material for sequencing was peripheral blood. The receptors come from a woman between 18 and 29 years old with acute or convalescent COVID-19. The CDR3 runs from the conserved cysteine through the conserved F or W. Fields, in order: J gene, D gene, clone size, V gene, CDR3 protein, CDR3 DNA. A D gene is named only where the DNA matches it firmly. Expanded clones are given a class, and other clones once, few, many or no size at all.

TRBJ2-3 TRBD2 NA TRBV4-3 CASSQEIGTRATDTQYF TGCGCCAGCAGCCAAGAGATCGGGACTAGAGCCACAGATACGCAGTATTTT
TRBJ1-4 NA NA TRBV7-9 CASSSMGGLEKLFF TGTGCCAGCAGCTCAATGGGGGGACTCGAAAAACTGTTTTTT
TRBJ2-1 TRBD2 NA TRBV7-2 CASSSWQRGRIEQFF TGTGCCAGCAGCTCCTGGCAGCGGGGACGGATTGAGCAGTTCTTC
TRBJ2-7 TRBD2 NA TRBV6-2/TRBV6-3 CASSYGLDYEQYF TGTGCCAGCAGTTACGGACTAGACTACGAGCAGTACTTC
TRBJ1-3 TRBD1 NA TRBV10-2 CASSESRGLSGNTIYF TGCGCCAGCAGTGAGTCAAGGGGGCTCTCTGGAAACACCATATATTTT
TRBJ1-1 NA once TRBV19 CASTQTGYTEAFF TGTGCCAGTACCCAAACAGGGTACACTGAAGCTTTCTTT
TRBJ2-1 NA NA TRBV5-4 CASSKGDNEQFF TGTGCCAGCAGCAAAGGGGACAATGAGCAGTTCTTC
TRBJ2-3 TRBD2 NA TRBV30 CAWSHGGSETQYF TGTGCCTGGAGTCACGGGGGGTCTGAGACGCAGTATTTT
TRBJ2-1 TRBD2 NA TRBV7-9 CASTTGAGAYNEQFF TGTGCCAGCACCACGGGAGCGGGAGCGTACAATGAGCAGTTCTTC
TRBJ1-1 NA NA TRBV6-5 CASSYDRTVTEAFF TGTGCCAGCAGTTACGACCGGACAGTAACTGAAGCTTTCTTT
TRBJ1-1 NA NA TRBV2 CASMQGLRSTEAFF TGTGCCAGCATGCAGGGCCTGAGGAGCACTGAAGCTTTCTTT
TRBJ2-3 NA once TRBV18 CASSPTVATDTQYF TGTGCCAGCTCACCAACTGTAGCCACAGATACGCAGTATTTT
TRBJ2-2 TRBD1 NA TRBV14 CASSEGKYGTVRGGELFF TGTGCCAGCAGCGAAGGGAAGTACGGGACAGTACGAGGCGGGGAGCTGTTTTTT
TRBJ1-5 NA NA TRBV2 CASSELRGNQPQHF TGTGCCAGCAGTGAACTCCGAGGCAATCAGCCCCAGCATTTT
TRBJ2-2 NA NA TRBV14 CASSQDLTAGELFF TGTGCCAGCAGCCAAGATCTAACGGCCGGGGAGCTGTTTTTT
TRBJ1-4 NA NA TRBV6-1 CASSEIVANEKLFF TGTGCCAGCAGTGAAATAGTGGCTAATGAAAAACTGTTTTTT
TRBJ2-7 NA NA TRBV2 CASSDFLGLHSYEQYF TGTGCCAGCAGTGACTTTCTGGGACTTCACTCCTACGAGCAGTACTTC
TRBJ1-1 TRBD1 NA TRBV18 CASSPADRGLGTEAFF TGTGCCAGCTCACCAGCGGACAGGGGGCTTGGCACTGAAGCTTTCTTT
TRBJ1-2 TRBD1 once TRBV10-2 CASTEELQGVPSGYTF TGCGCCAGCACCGAGGAGCTACAGGGGGTGCCGAGTGGCTACACCTTC
TRBJ1-5 NA NA TRBV6-5 CASSTGHNQPQHF TGTGCCAGCAGTACCGGACACAATCAGCCCCAGCATTTT
TRBJ2-3 NA NA TRBV27 CASSPGGGYTDTQYF TGTGCCAGCAGTCCGGGAGGGGGCTACACAGATACGCAGTATTTT
TRBJ1-3 NA once TRBV19 CASQSGNTIYF TGTGCCAGCCAGTCTGGAAACACCATATATTTT
TRBJ1-4 NA NA TRBV10-3 CAISEMAEKLFF TGTGCCATCAGTGAAATGGCTGAAAAACTGTTTTTT